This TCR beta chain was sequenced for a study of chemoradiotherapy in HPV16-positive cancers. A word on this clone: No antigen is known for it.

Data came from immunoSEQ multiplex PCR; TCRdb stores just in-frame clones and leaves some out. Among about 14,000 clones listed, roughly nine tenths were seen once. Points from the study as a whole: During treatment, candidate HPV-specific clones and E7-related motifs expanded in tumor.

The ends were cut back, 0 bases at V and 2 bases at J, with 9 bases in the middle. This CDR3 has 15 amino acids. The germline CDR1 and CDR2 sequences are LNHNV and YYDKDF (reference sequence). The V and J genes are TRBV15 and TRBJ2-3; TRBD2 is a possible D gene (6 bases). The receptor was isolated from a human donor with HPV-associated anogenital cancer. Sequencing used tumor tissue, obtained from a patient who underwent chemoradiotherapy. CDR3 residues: CATSRDRDSTDTQYF. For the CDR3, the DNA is TGTGCCACCAGCAGAGATCGGGACTCCACAGATACGCAGTATTTT.